The rows below give T cell receptor beta chains drawn from one sample of a study of blood T cell repertoires in COVID-19. Profiling relied on immunoSEQ multiplex PCR, and the TCRdb table lists in-frame clones only, not all of them. The sample holds 250,000 to 300,000 clones, 85% seen once. Material: peripheral blood. The receptors derive from a man aged 45-60 years with active or convalescent COVID-19. Both conserved end residues are part of each CDR3. Fields, in order: CDR3 length, V gene, D gene, clone size, J gene, CDR3 protein. D genes are given only for firm matches. Some rows have no size entry. The others give once, few or many, or a class for an expanded clone.

>14|TRBV27|TRBD1|NA|TRBJ1-1
CASKPGQGNTEAFF
>17|TRBV11-3|NA|NA|TRBJ2-5
CASSLFPGSANQETQYF
>18|TRBV4-1|NA|NA|TRBJ1-3
CASSHPGSGSSSGNTIYF
>14|TRBV30|NA|NA|TRBJ1-1
CAWNIQGIQTEAFF
>14|TRBV2|NA|NA|TRBJ2-7
CASGTQGFSYEQYF
>13|TRBV29-1|TRBD1|NA|TRBJ1-4
CSVQGQGGEKLFF
>13|TRBV7-8|NA|NA|TRBJ2-7
CASRGDASYEQYF
>13|TRBV5-4|NA|NA|TRBJ1-2
CASSLGAQEGYTF
>16|TRBV19|TRBD1|NA|TRBJ2-1
CASSPTGGVWIDEQFF
>15|TRBV7-8|TRBD1|NA|TRBJ2-4
CASSRGQGGGNIQYF
>13|TRBV10-3|TRBD1|few|TRBJ1-2
CAISVDRVYGYTF
>15|TRBV28|NA|NA|TRBJ1-5
CAAVGGHFNNQPQHF
>14|TRBV6-5|NA|NA|TRBJ2-2
CASSTRSKAGELFF
>15|TRBV2|NA|NA|TRBJ2-3
CASSFGSGSTDTQYF
>13|TRBV4-2|NA|few|TRBJ1-1
CASSQVRGTEAFF
>15|TRBV6-2/TRBV6-3|TRBD2|NA|TRBJ2-1
CASSPEREAYNEQFF
>17|TRBV7-2|TRBD2|NA|TRBJ2-3
CASSLARLAGPGVPEYF
>12|TRBV12-5|NA|NA|TRBJ2-5
CASGAGGETQYF
>12|TRBV11-2|NA|NA|TRBJ1-2
CASARRGYGYTF
>11|TRBV5-4|TRBD2|NA|TRBJ2-7
CASSLAGEQYF
>14|TRBV6-5|NA|NA|TRBJ1-4
CATKMGGAGEKLFF
>14|TRBV29-1|TRBD1|few|TRBJ2-2
CSVAQGGRTGELFF
>16|TRBV19|NA|once|TRBJ2-6
CASSHQGVGGANVLTF
>22|TRBV5-1|TRBD2|NA|TRBJ2-7
CASTRVPPGGAGGTHHSYEQYF
>14|TRBV10-3|TRBD1|NA|TRBJ1-2
CAISEPTGGHGYTF
>16|TRBV4-2|TRBD2|NA|TRBJ2-1
CASSPMTSGSTNEQFF
>14|TRBV5-1|NA|NA|TRBJ2-2
CASSSIGSGGELFF
>15|TRBV4-3|TRBD1|once|TRBJ1-1
CASSHGTGLNTEAFF
>15|TRBV19|NA|NA|TRBJ1-1
CASSFYGEKNTEAFF
>15|TRBV30|TRBD2|once|TRBJ2-5
CAWNRGQAGGETQYF
>17|TRBV5-6|NA|few|TRBJ1-1
CASSLASAGVRRPEAFF
>15|TRBV15|TRBD2|NA|TRBJ2-1
CATSRDLASGSSQFF
>16|TRBV7-9|TRBD1|NA|TRBJ1-2
CASSLGSGQGAKGYTF
>13|TRBV6-4|NA|NA|TRBJ1-5
CASSEEQGKPQHF
>16|TRBV28|NA|NA|TRBJ1-3
CATILGSLDSGNTIYF
>15|TRBV6-2/TRBV6-3|NA|NA|TRBJ2-1
CASSTSQGLNLLQFF
>15|TRBV6-6|TRBD2|NA|TRBJ2-2
CASTLLAPDTGELFF
>13|TRBV2|TRBD2|NA|TRBJ2-2
CASSAGGPGELFF
>13|TRBV29-1|TRBD1|NA|TRBJ1-2
CSVGTGFNYGYTF
>16|TRBV4-2|NA|NA|TRBJ1-2
CASSQEQGSPHYGYTF
>13|TRBV10-1|TRBD2|NA|TRBJ2-7
CATKAGPPYEQYF
>14|TRBV27|TRBD2|NA|TRBJ2-1
CASSLPLAGGEQFF
>16|TRBV19|TRBD2|NA|TRBJ2-4
CASSILAGLAKNIQYF